This section outlines one T cell receptor beta chain sequence together with its context. Its antigen is currently unknown. Profiled with immunoSEQ multiplex PCR; TCRdb holds only in-frame clones, not every one. This sample has about 29,000 clones, with over 75% found just once. This sample was taken from a study of OX40 agonist ivuxolimab in advanced cancers. About the research overall: All patients had ivuxolimab intravenously every 2 weeks at 0.01 to 10 mg/kg. Age averaged about 62 years (range roughly 23 to 79), and roughly 82% were male.

The V gene lost 9 bases and the J gene lost 2 bases, with 17 bases spanning the gap. The CDR3 is made up of 15 amino acids. Germline CDR1 is SNHLY and CDR2 is FYNNEI. Points from the study as a whole: On average, CD8+ T cells had more expanded clones than CD4+. The study observed clonal expansion of CD4+ and CD8+ blood T cells by week 6 at 0.1 to 3.0 mg/kg.

This receptor was identified in an adult with an advanced solid tumor such as melanoma, head and neck, liver or kidney cancer. This sequence joins TRBV2 and TRBJ2-1; either TRBD1 or TRBD2 may fit D (5 bases each). The specimen was CD4+ or CD8+ T cells sorted from blood, collected in a trial of the OX40 agonist ivuxolimab. CDR3 DNA: TGTGCCAGTAGTCTCGGGACGAATACCTACAATGAGCAGTTCTTC. Protein product: CASSLGTNTYNEQFF.